The rows below give T cell receptor beta chains drawn from one sample of a study of blood T cell repertoires in COVID-19. TCRdb keeps only in-frame clones here, not all; method: immunoSEQ multiplex PCR. The sample carries about 370,000 clones, about 90% recorded once. The sample comprised peripheral blood. The receptors shown here come from a woman aged 25-40 years with COVID-19, enrolled during active disease. Both conserved end residues are part of each CDR3. The D gene is left open where the match is weak.

CDR3aa	j_gene	d_gene	v_gene
CASSLGGKETQYF	TRBJ2-5	.	TRBV5-1
CSADRGYTEAFF	TRBJ1-1	TRBD1	TRBV29-1
CASSPGGGRQYF	TRBJ2-7	.	TRBV11-2
CASRCDQPQHF	TRBJ1-5	.	TRBV5-5
CASSPGGGFEKLFF	TRBJ1-4	.	TRBV9
CASSPEGQTYYTF	TRBJ1-2	.	TRBV18
CASTTLEPGLAGAYNEQFF	TRBJ2-1	TRBD2	TRBV27
CASRQGWNTEAFF	TRBJ1-1	TRBD1	TRBV12-3/TRBV12-4
CASSLPSGLAGVYEQYF	TRBJ2-7	TRBD2	TRBV11-2
CASTIHRFAEAFF	TRBJ1-1	.	TRBV19
CASSATGGREKLFF	TRBJ1-4	TRBD1	TRBV9
CASSSLSGTTNTGELFF	TRBJ2-2	.	TRBV5-4
CASGLARQASYNEQFF	TRBJ2-1	.	TRBV12-5
CASSLAITGELFF	TRBJ2-2	.	TRBV5-1
CASSPPDTPEQYF	TRBJ2-7	.	TRBV18
CASSSPVTAGETQYF	TRBJ2-5	.	TRBV28
CASIRGGVQETQYF	TRBJ2-5	TRBD2	TRBV2
CASSILADSRADGYTF	TRBJ1-2	.	TRBV19
CASSAQPGANVLTF	TRBJ2-6	.	TRBV6-4
CASSQVNQPSYEQYF	TRBJ2-7	.	TRBV4-1
CASSLGASGNNEKLFF	TRBJ1-4	.	TRBV7-9
CASSPTTGPSSPLHF	TRBJ1-6	.	TRBV28
CASSPIVPGLEQFF	TRBJ2-1	TRBD2	TRBV28
CASSLVGNEQFF	TRBJ2-1	.	TRBV12-3/TRBV12-4
CASSSSGRPPYEQYF	TRBJ2-7	TRBD2	TRBV13
CASSRTSGSLNEQYF	TRBJ2-7	TRBD2	TRBV19
CASWTSGSSSEPGANVLTF	TRBJ2-6	TRBD2	TRBV6-4
CASAVSIASSYEQYF	TRBJ2-7	.	TRBV6-5
CAWDRDSNTEAFF	TRBJ1-1	TRBD1	TRBV30
CASSLPGGAFGELFF	TRBJ2-2	TRBD2	TRBV27
CASSLLEIDSVPGNTIYF	TRBJ1-3	.	TRBV18
CASSPTGLLETQYF	TRBJ2-5	.	TRBV5-8
CAISAVIAGGAYEQYF	TRBJ2-7	TRBD2	TRBV10-3
CASSYSGGAGQPQHF	TRBJ1-5	TRBD1	TRBV6-6
CSVERYSGREETQYF	TRBJ2-5	TRBD2	TRBV29-1
CASSSGTGRYNEQFF	TRBJ2-1	TRBD1	TRBV11-1
CASSPGTGEGNTIYF	TRBJ1-3	TRBD1	TRBV6-5
CASSPGTAYEQYF	TRBJ2-7	TRBD1	TRBV27
CASSLGGVDEQYF	TRBJ2-7	.	TRBV7-9
CASGSGTVYEQYF	TRBJ2-7	TRBD1	TRBV10-2
CASSLVPGSNTGELFF	TRBJ2-2	.	TRBV28
CASSLDRGQRAFF	TRBJ1-1	TRBD1	TRBV5-1
CASSLTGEQYF	TRBJ2-7	.	TRBV3-1/TRBV3-2
CASSHKDRNDEQFF	TRBJ2-1	TRBD1	TRBV7-9
CASRDDSLGPNYGYTF	TRBJ1-2	.	TRBV28
CASSLKNTEAFF	TRBJ1-1	.	TRBV12-3/TRBV12-4
CASSPPRQGPYQPQHF	TRBJ1-5	TRBD1	TRBV28
CASSRQGLNEQFF	TRBJ2-1	TRBD1	TRBV6-5
CATSTHVGHHSNQPQHF	TRBJ1-5	.	TRBV15
CAVLGPQGEQFF	TRBJ2-1	.	TRBV24-1
CASSLDGTAERGKLFF	TRBJ1-4	TRBD1	TRBV5-6
CASSLYHSGNTIYF	TRBJ1-3	.	TRBV28
CASSSTGGDGYTF	TRBJ1-2	TRBD1	TRBV7-8
CASTSLPGQGADTQYF	TRBJ2-3	TRBD1	TRBV28
CASSLAAGTEAFF	TRBJ1-1	.	TRBV5-1
CASSSVSNQPQHF	TRBJ1-5	.	TRBV6-5
CASRHLAGGDYEQYF	TRBJ2-7	TRBD2	TRBV28
CASSLSASGTSEQYF	TRBJ2-7	TRBD2	TRBV7-2
CASSPTGGDSPLHF	TRBJ1-6	.	TRBV18
CASSLTYNYGYTF	TRBJ1-2	.	TRBV9